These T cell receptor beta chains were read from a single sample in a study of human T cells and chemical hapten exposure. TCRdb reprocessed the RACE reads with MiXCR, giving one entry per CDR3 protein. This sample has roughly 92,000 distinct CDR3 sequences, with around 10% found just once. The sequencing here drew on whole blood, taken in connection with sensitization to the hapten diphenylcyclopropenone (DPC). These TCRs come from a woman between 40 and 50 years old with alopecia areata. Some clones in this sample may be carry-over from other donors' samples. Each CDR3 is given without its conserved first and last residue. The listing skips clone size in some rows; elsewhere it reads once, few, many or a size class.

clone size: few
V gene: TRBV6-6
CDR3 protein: ASSYPGGAYNEQF

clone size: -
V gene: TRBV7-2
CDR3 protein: ASSQTSGGQEETQY

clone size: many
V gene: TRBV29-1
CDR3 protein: SVSATVNTGELF

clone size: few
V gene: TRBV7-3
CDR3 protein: ASSPGLAGDGELF

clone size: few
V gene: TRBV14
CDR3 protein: ASSQQLTGIQY

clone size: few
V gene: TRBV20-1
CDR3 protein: SARDFREDGYT

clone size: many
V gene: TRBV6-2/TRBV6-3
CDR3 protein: SAGARGNTQY

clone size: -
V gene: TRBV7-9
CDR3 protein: ASSFPTRQSTSGGTYEQY

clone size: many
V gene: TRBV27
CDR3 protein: ASSLGGGAGNTIY

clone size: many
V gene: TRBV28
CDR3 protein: ASSLGLAGSGELF

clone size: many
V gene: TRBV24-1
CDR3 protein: ATSAVNGEQF

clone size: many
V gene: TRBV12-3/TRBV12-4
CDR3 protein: ASRTGTGTYEQY

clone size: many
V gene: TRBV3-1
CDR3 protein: ASSLGQGRNYEQY

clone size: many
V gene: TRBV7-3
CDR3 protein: ASSVDRVSPLH

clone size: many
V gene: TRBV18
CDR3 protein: ASSLRDSYNSPLH

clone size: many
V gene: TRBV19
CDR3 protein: ASSRGGPSTDTQY

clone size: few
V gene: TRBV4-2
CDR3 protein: ASSQDLEGRTSYEQY

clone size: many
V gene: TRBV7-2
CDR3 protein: ASSLGGGEKLF

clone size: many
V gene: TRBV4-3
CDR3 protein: ASSQDPPGAGSTDTQY

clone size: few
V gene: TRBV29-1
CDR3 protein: SVLPFTVSGANVLT

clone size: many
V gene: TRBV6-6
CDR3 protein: ASSYPPGGQEGQY

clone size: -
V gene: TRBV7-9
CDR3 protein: ASSSPEGATEAF

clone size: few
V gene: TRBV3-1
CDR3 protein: ASSFRGTREPQH

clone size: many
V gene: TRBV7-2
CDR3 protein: ASRAVGRNQPQH

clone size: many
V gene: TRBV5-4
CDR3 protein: ASSPGGQETQY